Given below is one TCR beta chain in context. No cognate antigen has been identified for it. Base qualities were left out, and no much larger clone turns up one base away. Explained via the paper, the time point label denotes: newly diagnosed GD, antithyroid drugs for less than 3 months. For both TCR sequencing and RNA sequencing, RNA was extracted from PBMCs in TRIzol. The diagnosis of Graves' disease followed American Thyroid Association guidelines. The patients came from an endocrinology department in Xi'an, China. Each patient gave about 8.1 milliliters of peripheral blood, collected in an EDTA anticoagulant tube. Ficoll Paque Plus density gradient separation was used to isolate PBMCs, and no additional T cell sorting was done. An Agilent 2100 Bioanalyzer and agarose gel were used to check RNA quality, while a NanoDrop 2000 measured RNA concentration. The receptor library was made with multiplex PCR. For sequencing, an Illumina HiSeq 4000 was employed. iRepertoire HTBI primers and Arm-PCR amplification of CDR3 regions were used to construct TCR beta libraries. Before sequencing, the PCR products underwent gel purification. The published analysis was carried out like this. Gene usage analysis of CDR3 amino acid clonotypes used the 50 to 70 TRBV and approximately 13 TRBJ segments found across samples. COPE and FqMerger were used to merge filtered high-quality paired reads into contigs. BLAST was used to align contigs to the IMGT TRBV, TRBD and TRBJ reference genes, and CDR3 was defined following IMGT. Highly expanded clones were defined as clonotypes with a frequency above 0.1%. Shannon entropy was used to measure repertoire diversity, and the Gini coefficient was used to measure V-J evenness. Clonotypes shared by more than one individual were considered public. The raw public reads went through TCRdb reprocessing: fastp at Q25, MiXCR clone calling, in-frame beta chains kept. Rows merge per CDR3 protein into single entries with the most common DNA and genes. The V and J calls shown here were made by TCRdb, not taken from the authors' results. A total of 300,000 to 400,000 distinct CDR3 sequences appear in this sample, approximately 15% of them only once. The top ten clones comprise 25% to 30% of the sample.

CDR1 and CDR2, per the germline V gene, are MGHDK and SYGVNS. Trimming at the junction amounts to 6 bases on V and 6 bases on J, and the germline ends lie 12 bases apart. The CDR3 sequence holds 12 residues, the cysteine and phenylalanine included. Kept here is only the CDR3 DNA, which spans 36 bases and is read in frame from base 1. The record originates from a study of regulatory T cells in long-lasting Graves disease (TCRdb year 2021). Concerning the study at large: Antithyroid drugs had been taken for less than 3 months by newly diagnosed Graves' disease patients. Persistent Graves' disease patients were compared with newly diagnosed Graves' disease patients by peripheral blood TCR sequencing and RNA sequencing. The study was conducted in China and was registered as a clinical trial. A total of around 35 samples underwent TCR sequencing, from about 13 patients with persistent Graves' disease and approximately 20 patients with newly diagnosed Graves' disease. Results the study describes overall, beyond this receptor: As a limitation, the authors acknowledged that the small sample size may reduce accuracy. Persistent Graves' disease patients showed lower TCR Shannon entropy and fewer highly expanded clones than newly diagnosed patients, suggesting clonal expansion. Because the primary lesion, thyroid tissue, could not be accessed, the study looked at peripheral blood alone. TRBV28, TRBJ1-2 and TRBJ2-5 were preferentially used in persistent disease, while TRBV20-1 and TRBJ2-1 were favored in newly diagnosed disease. Sequencing and analysis were restricted to the TCR beta chain. Persistent patients shared more public clonotypes among themselves (around 2,800) than newly diagnosed patients did (about 970).

The same data also went into a second study, on T cells in Graves' hyperthyroidism and ophthalmopathy. Looking at the second paper: Stable Graves' hyperthyroidism was defined as no progression to ophthalmopathy during 18 months of follow-up. Hyperthyroidism patients were aged 18 to 65 years and newly diagnosed, with disease duration of less than 2 months. Exclusion was applied to patients with uncontrolled infections, other autoimmune diseases, pregnancy or lactation. Diagnoses were based on clinical symptoms, serum thyroxine and TRAb, thyroid ultrasound and orbital computed tomography. The first round of RT-PCR for the TCR CDR3 was performed with the HTBI primer set and the Qiagen OneStep RT-PCR kit. Most expanded thyroid clonotypes (frequency above 0.001) were also found in blood, which suggests that blood repertoires may mirror thyroid immune responses. Ophthalmopathy was separated from stable hyperthyroidism by a 13 V-J signature model, with about 86% sensitivity and 81% to 83% specificity obtained in cross-validation and 80%/75% obtained in testing. In validation, the model predicted progression to ophthalmopathy a median of 6.5 months before onset, with 65% to 71% sensitivity and roughly 77% specificity. TCR V-J signatures able to tell the groups apart were searched for in a discovery cohort of 90 to 100 patients, of whom under 45 had Graves' ophthalmopathy and roughly 57 had stable Graves' hyperthyroidism. An independent validation cohort of fewer than 20 hyperthyroidism patients and approximately 16 patients who later progressed to ophthalmopathy tested prospective prediction of ophthalmopathy. For training and testing, the 100 patients in the discovery cohort were randomly divided in a 7:3 ratio. In addition, the study compared T-cell repertoires in thyroid tissue and in blood from several Graves' hyperthyroidism patients. After blood sampling, hyperthyroidism patients were treated with methimazole at a starting dose of 30 mg daily, and ophthalmopathy patients were treated with high-dose intravenous methylprednisolone. Libraries were constructed in a second round of multiplex PCR, after which size selection and purification were performed. Libraries were sequenced paired-end with 100 bp reads on an Illumina HiSeq2000. SOAPnuke was used to process the raw data, with reads discarded if the reads contained adapters or uncalled bases, had a mean Phred below 15, or lacked an exact constant-primer or identifier match. High-quality paired reads were merged with COPE v1.2.5, and unique nucleotide sequences were defined as clonotypes. MiTCR v1.1 was used to align clonotypes to the IMGT TRBV, TRBD and TRBJ reference segments. Analysis was restricted to V-J combinations with a frequency above 0.0001, which covered 98% to 99.2% of repertoires. A TCS score was defined as the ratio between F50 (clonal expansion) and ExV (chaos), using BLOSUM62-based TCRdist between CDR3 peptides within each V-J. Welch's t-statistics and random forest reduced roughly 530 V-J features to 10 to 15, which were used in a naive Bayes classifier (R e1071). Sample size was not statistically predetermined, and blinding of investigators to group allocation was not performed. The paper reports TCR Vbeta CDR3 sequencing of 130 to 150 peripheral blood samples: approximately 41 ophthalmopathy, roughly 80 hyperthyroidism and approximately 17 progressor patients.

The sequence derives from a man in his forties with Graves disease. Donor details come from another sample of the same person, matched by shared clones. The rearrangement combines TRBV25-1 with TRBJ2-7; no confident D gene assignment can be made. Material: peripheral blood mononuclear cells (PBMCs), obtained at new diagnosis, from a patient treated with antithyroid drugs. The sequenced DNA: TGTGCCAGCAGGGGGTCGGCCACCGAGCAGTACTTC. This translates into CASRGSATEQYF.